This T cell receptor (beta chain) was identified in a study of neurological immune-mediated disorders. Findings and caveats of the study: TCR-beta repertoires seemed private in all groups, with no expanded CDR3 amino acid sequences shared.

The group of healthy controls was made up of people who were blood bank volunteers in Maryland, USA. Input was over 800,000 sorted T cells, either CD4+ or CD8+. This clonotype has at least ten counts. Its cognate antigen is unknown. The cDNA was generated by 5'RACE with 10-nucleotide random UMIs. TCRdb reprocessed the 5' RACE reads via MiXCR and lists one record per CDR3 protein. Of 30,000 to 50,000 distinct CDR3 sequences listed, just under 7.5% are singletons. The CDR3 length is 16 residues. With 6 bases clipped from V and 7 bases from J, the junction kept 11 bases outside the gene matches. Germline V gives CDR1 MNHEY, CDR2 SVGAGI.

Sequencing was carried out using CD4+ T cells from blood. The receptor was isolated from a man aged 50-60 years in good health. The chain carries TRBV6-5 and TRBJ2-7; 14 positions match TRBD2. CDR3 nucleotides: TGTGCCAGCAGATACGGGACTAGCGGGAGTTCTCGTGAGCAGTACTTC. It yields the protein CASRYGTSGSSREQYF.